The sequence of this T cell receptor beta chain was determined in a study of T cells in Graves' hyperthyroidism and ophthalmopathy. As for the study in general: Peripheral blood draws took place at initial diagnosis, ahead of any treatment. Overall study findings and caveats: Most thyroid clonotypes expanded above 0.001 appeared in blood too.

CDR3 size: 13 residues. Per germline, CDR1 SGHRS and CDR2 YFSETQ. V lost 6 bases and J 4 bases, leaving 13 bases between the germline ends. Clinicians diagnosed patients from clinical symptoms, serum thyroxine and TRAb, thyroid ultrasound and orbital computed tomography. PBMCs were derived from 10 ml fresh peripheral blood. Concerning this clonotype itself: Its antigen is unidentified.

TCR beta CDR3 sequences were amplified from RNA transcripts. An initial round of RT-PCR targeting the TCR CDR3 relied on the HTBI primer set. TCRdb re-called the multiplex PCR reads with MiXCR, one entry per CDR3 protein. This table holds about 640,000 distinct CDR3 sequences, less than 25% found once. Material: blood. This rearrangement joins TRBV5-1 to TRBJ2-5; D gene uncertain. The clonotype originates from a man aged 25 to 40 with Graves' ophthalmopathy. As DNA, the CDR3 is TGCGCCAGCACCCGAACAGATAGAGAGACCCAGTACTTC. It specifies CASTRTDRETQYF.